A single T cell receptor beta chain is shown here with its context. Antigen specificity is unknown. The length of the CDR3 is 16 residues. V lost 5 bases, J lost 2 bases, and 13 bases lay in between. The germline gives CDR1 MDHEN, CDR2 SYDVKM. The data belong to a study of T cells after yellow fever vaccination. For TCR, cDNA came from 5'RACE template switching, which added a universal primer site and UMIs. MiXCR, run by TCRdb on the 5' RACE reads, gives a single entry per CDR3 protein. This table has about 630,000 distinct CDR3 sequences, more than 9% appearing once. Study-level points and caveats: The secondary response was weaker but peaked faster, day 5 versus 15. Abundant clonotypes from the bulk population could contaminate FACS-sorted repertoires.

V usage is TRBV28 and J usage is TRBJ2-6; the D gene is possibly TRBD2 (6 bases). This receptor was identified in a man aged 25 to 40 who received the YFV17D yellow fever vaccine. The sequencing used PBMCs, collected on the day of the yellow fever booster vaccination. The CDR3 here is CASSLLPGAGANVLTF. CDR3 nucleotide sequence: TGTGCCAGCAGTCTCCTGCCGGGAGCTGGGGCCAACGTCCTGACTTTC. Drawing the rest from reference TRBV28 and TRBJ2-6, the complete variable domain is DVKVTQSSRYLVKRTGEKVFLECVQDMDHENMFWYRQDPGLGLRLIYFSYDVKMKEKGDIPEGYSVSREKKERFSLILESASTNQTSMYLCASSLLPGAGANVLTFGAGSRLTVL.